This T cell receptor beta chain is from a study of cytomegalovirus exposure and HLA in healthy donors. Primers included in the PCR were 60 Vbeta and 13 Jbeta primers. This table comes from immunoSEQ multiplex PCR, and its TCRdb copy is limited to in-frame clones, with some not included. The top ten clones hold 12% of a sample with tens of thousands of clones, around 52% of them seen once. Germline values: CDR1 SEHNR, CDR2 FQNEAQ (reference sequence). The CDR3 length is 16 residues. V was pared by 4 bases and J by 7 bases, with 11 bases of the junction left unmatched. The TCR comes from a human donor in good health. The sequenced sample consisted of PBMCs. The V call is TRBV7-9, the J call TRBJ2-7; 12 bases line up with TRBD2. This CDR3 reads CASSSTSGGKAGEQYF. CDR3 sequence (DNA): TGTGCCAGCAGCTCAACTAGCGGGGGGAAAGCAGGGGAGCAGTACTTC.